This TCR beta chain came from a study of response to subunit inactivated influenza vaccine. Study-wide findings and caveats: The authors put forward the suggestion that each seasonal influenza vaccination may bring in only a limited number of new T cells.

The CDR3 length is 16 residues. Germline V gene data show CDR1 as KGHSH and CDR2 as LQKENI. With 3 bases clipped from V and 4 bases from J, the junction kept 5 bases outside the gene matches. This clonotype has ten or more counts. Its antigen is unidentified. TCRdb re-derived calls from the RT-PCR reads in MiXCR, one entry per CDR3 protein. The sample has around 790,000 distinct CDR3 sequences; about 20% are singletons. The sequence was collected from a man aged 45-60 years who received an inactivated influenza vaccine. This chain joins TRBV18 and TRBJ2-2, with TRBD1 identical over 10 bases. The input for sequencing was PBMCs from blood, taken about 5 days after vaccination. The CDR3 DNA is TGTGCCAGCTCACCGGCCGGGACAGGGGTCACCGGGGAGCTGTTTTTT. Encoded protein: CASSPAGTGVTGELFF.